These 29 T cell receptor beta chains were sequenced from one sample in a study of cytomegalovirus exposure and HLA in healthy donors. Primers included in the PCR were 60 Vbeta and 13 Jbeta primers. The data were produced by immunoSEQ multiplex PCR, yet TCRdb's version contains in-frame clones alone and is incomplete. Of some 150,000 clones listed, roughly 75% are singletons. The sequenced sample consisted of PBMCs. All receptors derive from a middle-aged man in good health and CMV-seronegative.

This clone has a single count. The gene calls are TRBV18 and TRBJ2-5, with 8 bases fitting TRBD2. This CDR3 spans 13 amino acids. Trimming took 8 bases from V and 1 from J; bases not matched to a gene: 3. CDR1 is KGHSH and CDR2 is LQKENI in the germline V gene. The CDR3 spells CASATSGQETQYF. The DNA for the CDR3 is TGTGCCAGCGCAACTAGCGGCCAAGAGACCCAGTACTTC.

J is TRBJ1-2 and V is TRBV5-1; D unresolved. The ends were cut back, 6 bases at V and 2 bases at J, with 11 bases in the middle. CDR1 SGHRS and CDR2 YFSETQ come from the germline V gene. CDR3 length equals 13 residues. The CDR3 nucleotides are TGCGCCAGCACGGCGGCCACCAACTATGGCTACACCTTC. Amino acids: CASTAATNYGYTF.

This sequence joins TRBV11-2 and TRBJ2-2, with 7 positions matching TRBD2. This CDR3 contains 14 residues. Losses at the gene ends were 7 bases for V and 4 bases for J; bases not matched to a gene: 6. In germline, CDR1 is SGHAT, CDR2 FQNNGV. DNA for the CDR3: TGTGCCAGCAAAACCTGGGAGGGCACCGGGGAGCTGTTTTTT. As protein: CASKTWEGTGELFF.

The chain has TRBV2 and TRBJ1-6; 12 positions match TRBD1. This CDR3 contains 15 residues. Germline V gene lookup returns CDR1 SNHLY and CDR2 FYNNEI. Losses at the gene ends were 1 base for V and 10 bases for J; bases not matched to a gene: 2. As DNA, the CDR3 is TGTGCCAGCAGTGAAGAGGGACAGGGGGCCTCACCCCTCCACTTT. As protein: CASSEEGQGASPLHF.

This clone has just one count. V and J are TRBV27 and TRBJ1-2, with D hard to call. Trimming took 2 bases from V and 1 from J, leaving 17 bases between them. CDR1 MNHEY and CDR2 SMNVEV come from the germline V gene (reference sequence). The CDR3 sequence is 17 residues long. CDR3 bases: TGTGCCAGCAGTTTAGCGGCAGGATCGGGGATTAACTATGGCTACACCTTC. Protein sequence: CASSLAAGSGINYGYTF.

CDR3 residues: CASTFRQGGSPLHF. The CDR3 DNA is TGTGCCAGCACCTTCAGACAGGGTGGCTCACCCCTCCACTTT. The rearrangement joins TRBV7-2 to TRBJ1-6; TRBD1 matches 7 bases. The CDR3 extends over 14 amino acids. V shed 7 bases and J 10 bases; nucleotides not matched to a gene: 10. Germline lookup yields CDR1 SGHTA and CDR2 FQGNSA. The full variable domain, its missing parts supplied by reference TRBV7-2 and TRBJ1-6, is GAGVSQSPSNKVTEKGKDVELRCDPISGHTALYWYRQSLGQGLEFLIYFQGNSAPDKSGLPSDRFSAERTGGSVSTLTIQRTQQEDSAVYLCASTFRQGGSPLHFGNGTRLTVT.

The chain joins TRBV7-3 to TRBJ2-3, with 10 bases matching TRBD2. Per the germline V gene, CDR1 is SGHTA and CDR2 is FQGTGA. This CDR3 is 16 amino acids long. The trim removed 4 bases at V and 9 bases at J, leaving 13 bases unmatched. The CDR3 reads CASSWGVAGGPGTQYF. As DNA, the CDR3 is TGTGCCAGCAGCTGGGGGGTAGCGGGGGGCCCTGGCACGCAGTATTTT.

The J gene is TRBJ1-1, the V gene TRBV6-1; TRBD1 is a possible D gene (5 bases). In germline, CDR1 is MNHNS, CDR2 SASEGT. Trimming removed 4 bases from V and 2 bases from J, with 14 bases in between. This CDR3 has 15 amino acids. The CDR3, as DNA: TGTGCCAGCAGTGCCCGGGAGGGGACCAACACTGAAGCTTTCTTT. Its protein product is CASSAREGTNTEAFF.

In regard to this clone: A read error may account for a junction end that differs from germline. The J gene is TRBJ1-5, the V gene TRBV7-9; 10 bases line up with TRBD1. Per germline, CDR1 SEHNR and CDR2 FQNEAQ (reference sequence). The CDR3 spans 16 residues. The CDR3 protein is CSSSLGQGKGNQPQHF. The CDR3, as DNA: TGTTCCAGCAGCTTGGGACAGGGGAAAGGGAATCAGCCCCAGCATTTT.

The V call is TRBV7-8, the J call TRBJ2-5, with a tentative D call TRBD1 (5 bases). The CDR3 sequence is 15 residues long. Germline assignment: CDR1 SGHVS and CDR2 FQNEAQ. V gave up 1 base and J gave up 4 bases, with 13 bases separating them. In DNA, the CDR3 is TGTGCCAGCAGCTTAGTTGTGGGGCCAGTAGAGACCCAGTACTTC. This encodes CASSLVVGPVETQYF.

V and J are TRBV18 and TRBJ2-7; no definite D call. This CDR3 comprises 13 residues. Germline V gives CDR1 KGHSH, CDR2 LQKENI. With 3 bases removed from V and 5 bases from J, the gap between germline ends came to 11 bases. DNA of the CDR3: TGTGCCAGCTCACCTCGGCGTGAGGACGAGCAGTACTTC. Protein product: CASSPRREDEQYF.

J is TRBJ2-7 and V is TRBV4-1, with TRBD1 matching 7 bases. The CDR3 consists of 14 residues. After removal of 1 base from V and 5 bases from J, the junction contained 5 bases not matched to a gene. Germline lookup yields CDR1 MGHRA and CDR2 YSYEKL. The CDR3 loop is CASSQVQGSNEQYF. CDR3 in DNA: TGCGCCAGCAGCCAAGTACAGGGGTCCAACGAGCAGTACTTC.

The CDR3 region is CASKWGTGAYNEQFF. CDR3 bases: TGCGCCAGCAAATGGGGGACAGGCGCCTACAATGAGCAGTTCTTC. This chain uses TRBV4-1 with TRBJ2-1; TRBD1 matches 8 bases. Germline CDR1 MGHRA, CDR2 YSYEKL. Unmatched junction bases numbered 7, after V lost 7 bases and J lost 2 bases. The CDR3 loop spans 15 amino acids.

This clone is a singleton in its sample. This chain links TRBV30 with TRBJ2-3; D is perhaps TRBD1 (6 bases). Between the trimmed V and J ends, which lost 2 bases and 4 bases, there was a span of 19 bases. The V gene's germline CDR1 is GTSNPN and CDR2 SVGIG (reference sequence). The CDR3 runs to 16 residues. CDR3 residues: CAWSPGTLEGPDTQYF. The CDR3 coding sequence is TGTGCCTGGAGTCCTGGGACACTTGAGGGTCCAGATACGCAGTATTTT. Looking up the rest from reference TRBV30 and TRBJ2-3 gives the full variable domain: SQTIHQWPATLVQPVGSPLSLECTVEGTSNPNLYWYRQAAGRGLQLLFYSVGIGQISSEVPQNLSASRPQDRQFILSSKKLLLSDSGFYLCAWSPGTLEGPDTQYFGPGTRLTVL.

The V gene is TRBV4-1, the J gene TRBJ2-5; 10 bases match TRBD2. The CDR3 is 17 residues long. V lost 1 base and J lost 5; bases outside the gene matches: 10. Germline CDR1 and CDR2: MGHRA and YSYEKL. In nucleotides, the CDR3 is TGCGCCAGCAGCCAAGGAGTGGCTAGCGGGGGAAAGGAGACCCAGTACTTC. Translation: CASSQGVASGGKETQYF.

CDR3 sequence reads: CAWRGGLADISSYEQYF. CDR3 nucleotide sequence: TGTGCCTGGAGGGGGGGACTAGCGGATATTAGCTCCTACGAGCAGTACTTC. J is TRBJ2-7 and V is TRBV30; 11 nucleotides match TRBD2. The CDR3 is made up of 17 amino acids. The V segment lost 3 bases and the J segment 0 bases; nucleotides outside the gene matches: 10. CDR1 is GTSNPN and CDR2 is SVGIG in the germline V gene (reference sequence).

This clone was detected a few times. The chain recombines TRBV9 with TRBJ1-1; a weak D match, TRBD1 (5 bases). Germline V gene data show CDR1 as SGDLS and CDR2 as YYNGEE. This CDR3 has 15 residues. Trimming left V 4 bases short and J 1 base short, with 14 bases between. CDR3 sequence reads: CASSNPRQSNTEAFF. CDR3 sequence (DNA): TGTGCCAGCAGCAACCCGAGACAGTCGAACACTGAAGCTTTCTTT.

J is TRBJ1-6 and V is TRBV14, with D maybe TRBD1 (6 bases). CDR1 is SGHDN and CDR2 is FVKESK in the germline V gene. The V end lost 4 bases, the J end lost 15 bases, and 19 bases lay between the germline ends. The CDR3 covers 14 residues. This CDR3 reads CASSPFVTGVSLHF. Written as DNA, the CDR3 is TGTGCCAGCAGCCCCTTTGTGACAGGAGTAAGCCTCCACTTT.

A few counts support this clone. The gene calls are TRBV2 and TRBJ2-1; 9 positions match TRBD2. There are 13 residues in the CDR3. Per the germline V gene, CDR1 is SNHLY and CDR2 is FYNNEI. V was clipped by 6 bases and J by 5 bases; unmatched bases: 2. The CDR3 loop reads CASSSSGDNEQFF. As DNA, the CDR3 is TGTGCCAGCAGCTCTAGCGGGGACAATGAGCAGTTCTTC.

The gene calls are TRBV27 and TRBJ2-5; D might be TRBD1 (5 bases). The CDR3 loop spans 15 amino acids. V shed 0 bases and J shed 3 bases, with 11 bases lying between them. Germline CDR1 is MNHEY and CDR2 is SMNVEV (reference sequence). The DNA for the CDR3 is TGTGCCAGCAGTTTATCGGCAGGGTGGGAAGAGACCCAGTACTTC. Its protein is CASSLSAGWEETQYF.

The rearrangement links TRBV7-9 to TRBJ1-1, with 8 bases fitting TRBD1. Germline loops: CDR1 SEHNR, CDR2 FQNEAQ (reference sequence). J lost 1 base, V lost 2 bases, and 6 bases had no gene match. The CDR3 is 16 amino acids. In DNA form, the CDR3 reads TGTGCCAGCAGCTTATCAGGGGGCGAGGGGAACACTGAAGCTTTCTTT. Its protein product is CASSLSGGEGNTEAFF. The variable domain in full, with the rest retrieved from reference TRBV7-9 and TRBJ1-1, is DTGVSQNPRHKITKRGQNVTFRCDPISEHNRLYWYRQTLGQGPEFLTYFQNEAQLEKSRLLSDRFSAERPKGSFSTLEIQRTEQGDSAMYLCASSLSGGEGNTEAFFGQGTRLTVV.

The chain employs TRBV7-2 and TRBJ1-5; no definite D call. Trimming took off 5 bases at V and 4 bases at J, with 12 bases between the two ends. CDR1 SGHTA and CDR2 FQGNSA come from the germline V gene. CDR3 size: 14 residues. The CDR3 here is CASSLGPLNQPQHF. In DNA form, the CDR3 reads TGTGCCAGCAGCCTAGGGCCATTGAATCAGCCCCAGCATTTT.

CDR3 DNA: TGTGCCAGCAGCTTGGGGGACAGGGGATGGGATCAGCCCCAGCATTTT. Protein: CASSLGDRGWDQPQHF. The chain combines TRBV5-5 with TRBJ1-5, with 10 bases fitting TRBD1. The germline CDR1 and CDR2 sequences are SGHKS and YYEKEE (reference sequence). V lost 0 bases, J lost 5 bases, and 5 bases stayed unmatched. This CDR3 has 16 residues.

Worth noting for this clone: The junction departs from germline at one end; a sequencing error may be responsible. The rearrangement uses TRBV7-9 and TRBJ2-2, with D possibly being TRBD1 (6 bases). Germline V lookup: CDR1 SEHNR, CDR2 FQNEAQ (reference sequence). The CDR3 spans 17 residues. The CDR3 protein is CSSSPKVGHLVTGELFF. The DNA of the CDR3 is TGTTCCAGCAGCCCCAAGGTGGGACACCTGGTGACCGGGGAGCTGTTTTTT.

The chain uses TRBV4-3 and TRBJ1-5; a possible D gene is TRBD1 (5 bases). The CDR3 has 17 amino acids. CDR1 is LGHNA and CDR2 is YSLEER in the germline V gene. The V end was cut by 7 bases, the J end by 5 bases, with 24 bases between. CDR3 bases: TGCGCCAGCATCCCACCGGGGGGGTCAAACATTGATCAGCCCCAGCATTTT. As protein: CASIPPGGSNIDQPQHF.

This clone is classed as large. At one end, the junction sequence differs from germline, possibly due to a read error. The V call is TRBV7-9, the J call TRBJ1-1; 7 positions agree with TRBD1. Per germline, CDR1 SEHNR and CDR2 FQNEAQ (reference sequence). The CDR3 is 13 residues long. This CDR3 reads CACSLQGISEAFF. CDR3 DNA: TGTGCCTGCAGCCTACAGGGGATAAGTGAAGCTTTCTTT.

The rearrangement uses TRBV7-2 and TRBJ2-7; TRBD2 agrees at 10 bases. Germline assignment: CDR1 SGHTA and CDR2 FQGNSA. V shed 5 bases and J 0 bases; nucleotides not matched to a gene: 7. The CDR3 contains 16 residues. CDR3 sequence reads: CASSPLAGEPSYEQYF. In DNA form, the CDR3 reads TGTGCCAGCAGCCCGCTAGCGGGGGAGCCCTCCTACGAGCAGTACTTC.

The gene calls are TRBV7-2 and TRBJ1-4; D is unresolved. The CDR3 is made up of 15 amino acids. Germline CDR1 is SGHTA and CDR2 is FQGNSA. V lost 5 bases, J lost 0 bases, and 10 bases lay in between. CDR3 protein: CASSRGSSTNEKLFF. The CDR3 DNA reads as TGTGCCAGCAGCCGAGGGTCTTCAACTAATGAAAAACTGTTTTTT.

The CDR3 loop reads CSVEVLAGGLADTQYF. CDR3 DNA sequence: TGCAGCGTTGAAGTCCTAGCGGGGGGCCTCGCAGATACGCAGTATTTT. This chain joins TRBV29-1 and TRBJ2-3; 11 bases map to TRBD2. V lost 1 base to trimming and J lost 4 bases; unmatched junction nucleotides: 7. Germline CDR1 reads SQVTM; CDR2 reads ANQGSEA. The length of the CDR3 is 16 residues.